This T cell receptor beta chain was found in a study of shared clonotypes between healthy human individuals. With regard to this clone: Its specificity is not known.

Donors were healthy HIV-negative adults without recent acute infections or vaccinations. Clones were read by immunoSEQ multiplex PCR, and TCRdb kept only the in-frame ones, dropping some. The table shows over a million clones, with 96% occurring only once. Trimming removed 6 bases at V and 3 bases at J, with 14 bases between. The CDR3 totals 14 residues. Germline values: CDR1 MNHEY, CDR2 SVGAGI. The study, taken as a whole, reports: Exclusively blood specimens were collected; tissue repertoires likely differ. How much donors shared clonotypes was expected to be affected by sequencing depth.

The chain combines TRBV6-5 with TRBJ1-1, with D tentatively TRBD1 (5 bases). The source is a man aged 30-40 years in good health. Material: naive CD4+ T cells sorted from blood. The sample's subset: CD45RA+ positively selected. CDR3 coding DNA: TGTGCCAGCAGCCGGGGACCTACTTACACTGAAGCTTTCTTT. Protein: CASSRGPTYTEAFF.